The source of this T cell receptor beta chain is a study of T cell responses to AZD1222 COVID-19 vaccine. Turning to the study itself: Timing groups of about 4 and about 12 weeks for second doses were pooled.

Of note for this clone: The target antigen is unknown.

Study-wide findings and caveats: Repertoire sampling happened only post peak T cell response. Baseline antibody screening turned up just six seropositive AZD1222 recipients.

TCRdb keeps only in-frame clones here, not all; method: immunoSEQ multiplex PCR. The sample lists 84,000 or so clones, roughly 90% seen once, with over 2% in the top ten. The TCR sequence derives from an adult in good health. The sequencing here drew on peripheral blood, taken on day 0 of AZD1222 vaccination.

The CDR3, as DNA: TGTGCCAGCAGCTTGGGACAGAACTCCTACGAGCAGTACTTC. It codes for CASSLGQNSYEQYF. The chain has TRBV7-9 and TRBJ2-7; 7 positions match TRBD1. The CDR3 covers 14 residues. From germline, CDR1 is SEHNR and CDR2 FQNEAQ (reference sequence). The V segment lost 3 bases and the J segment 0 bases; nucleotides outside the gene matches: 2.